This T cell receptor beta chain was captured by sequencing in a study of cytomegalovirus exposure and HLA in healthy donors. General study results and limits: In a later analysis, across HLA loci, associated TCR counts were highest for DRB1, lowest for HLA-C. Being productive about 87% or about 30% of the time was typical of most TCR beta V segments in an earlier analysis. CMV serostatus was the sole immune exposure data available.

The CDR3 runs 14 residues. From germline, CDR1 is SGHTA and CDR2 FQGTGA. Trimming removed 5 bases at V and 8 bases at J, with 16 bases between. Healthy bone marrow donors supplied every sample. Both 60 Vbeta primers and 13 Jbeta primers went into the PCR. Using immunoSEQ multiplex PCR, the repertoire was profiled, and TCRdb retains in-frame clones only, with some absent. The data hold over 150,000 clones, with around four fifths observed a single time. For this clone: The antigen is undetermined.

The clonotype originates from a woman aged 50 to 65 in good health and CMV-seronegative. The sequenced sample was PBMCs. V usage is TRBV7-3 and J usage is TRBJ2-1; weak D call: TRBD2 (5 bases). CDR3 DNA: TGTGCCAGCAGCCCCCGGGCTTTTAGCGATGAGCAGTTCTTC. Residues: CASSPRAFSDEQFF.